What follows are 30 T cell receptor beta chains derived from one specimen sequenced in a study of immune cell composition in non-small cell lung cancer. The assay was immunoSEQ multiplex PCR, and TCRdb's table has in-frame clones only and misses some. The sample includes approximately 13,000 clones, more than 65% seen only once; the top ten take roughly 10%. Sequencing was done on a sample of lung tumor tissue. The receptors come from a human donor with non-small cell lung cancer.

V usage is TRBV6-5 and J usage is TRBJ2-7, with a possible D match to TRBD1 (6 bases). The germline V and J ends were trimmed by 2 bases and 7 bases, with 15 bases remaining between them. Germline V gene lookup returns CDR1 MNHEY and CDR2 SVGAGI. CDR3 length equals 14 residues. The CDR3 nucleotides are TGTGCCAGCAGTTACACAGGGCGGTCGGGTGAGCAGTACTTC. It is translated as CASSYTGRSGEQYF.

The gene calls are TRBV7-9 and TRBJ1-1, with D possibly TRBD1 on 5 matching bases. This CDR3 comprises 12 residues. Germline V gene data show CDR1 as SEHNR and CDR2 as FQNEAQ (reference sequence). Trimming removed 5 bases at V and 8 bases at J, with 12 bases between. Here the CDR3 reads CASSRTGPEAFF. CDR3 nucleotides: TGTGCCAGCAGCCGTACAGGACCGGAAGCTTTCTTT.

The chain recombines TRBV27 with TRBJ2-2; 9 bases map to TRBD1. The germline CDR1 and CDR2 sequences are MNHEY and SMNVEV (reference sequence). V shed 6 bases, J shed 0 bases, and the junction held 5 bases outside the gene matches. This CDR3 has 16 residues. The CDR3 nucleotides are TGTGCCAGCAGAAGGACAGGGGCCCCGAACACCGGGGAGCTGTTTTTT. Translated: CASRRTGAPNTGELFF.

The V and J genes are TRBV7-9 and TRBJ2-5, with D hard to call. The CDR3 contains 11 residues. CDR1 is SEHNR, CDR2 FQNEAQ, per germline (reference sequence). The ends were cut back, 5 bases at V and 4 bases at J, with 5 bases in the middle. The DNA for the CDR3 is TGTGCCAGCAGCCCCTCAGAGACCCAGTACTTC. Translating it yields CASSPSETQYF.

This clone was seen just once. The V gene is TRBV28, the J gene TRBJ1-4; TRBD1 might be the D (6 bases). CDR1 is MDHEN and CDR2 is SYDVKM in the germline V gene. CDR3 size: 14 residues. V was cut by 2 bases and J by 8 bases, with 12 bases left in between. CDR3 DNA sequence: TGTGCCAGCAGTTTAACAGGGACGGTGGAAAAACTGTTTTTT. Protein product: CASSLTGTVEKLFF.

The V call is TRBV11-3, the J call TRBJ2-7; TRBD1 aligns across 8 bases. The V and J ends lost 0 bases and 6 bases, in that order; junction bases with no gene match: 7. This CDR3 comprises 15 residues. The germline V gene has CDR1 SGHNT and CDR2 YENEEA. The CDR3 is CASSLESQGAGEQYF. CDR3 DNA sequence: TGTGCCAGCAGCTTAGAGAGTCAGGGGGCTGGCGAGCAGTACTTC. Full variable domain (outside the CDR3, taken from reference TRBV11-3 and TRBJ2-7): EAGVVQSPRYKIIEKKQPVAFWCNPISGHNTLYWYLQNLGQGPELLIRYENEEAVDDSQLPKDRFSAERLKGVDSTLKIQPAELGDSAVYLCASSLESQGAGEQYFGPGTRLTVT.

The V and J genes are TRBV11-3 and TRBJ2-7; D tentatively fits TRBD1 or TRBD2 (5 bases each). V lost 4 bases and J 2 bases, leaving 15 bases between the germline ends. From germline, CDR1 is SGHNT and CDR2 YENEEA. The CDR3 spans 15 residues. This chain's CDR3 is CASSSGARKPYEQYF. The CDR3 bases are TGTGCCAGCAGCTCCGGGGCCAGAAAACCCTACGAGCAGTACTTC.

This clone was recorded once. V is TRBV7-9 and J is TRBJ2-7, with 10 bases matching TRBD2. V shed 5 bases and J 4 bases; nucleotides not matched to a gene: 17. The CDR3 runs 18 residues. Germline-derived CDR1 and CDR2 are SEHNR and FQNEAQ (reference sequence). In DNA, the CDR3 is TGTGCCAGCAGCCCCCATAGGGGACTAGCGCCTCCCGAATACGAGCAGTACTTC. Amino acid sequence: CASSPHRGLAPPEYEQYF.

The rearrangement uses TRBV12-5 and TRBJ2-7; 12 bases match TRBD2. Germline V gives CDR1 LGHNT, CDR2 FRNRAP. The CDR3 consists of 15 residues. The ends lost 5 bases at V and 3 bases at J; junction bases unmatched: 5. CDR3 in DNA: TGTGCTAGTGGTCCCGGACTAGCGGGGCTCTACGAGCAGTACTTC. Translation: CASGPGLAGLYEQYF.

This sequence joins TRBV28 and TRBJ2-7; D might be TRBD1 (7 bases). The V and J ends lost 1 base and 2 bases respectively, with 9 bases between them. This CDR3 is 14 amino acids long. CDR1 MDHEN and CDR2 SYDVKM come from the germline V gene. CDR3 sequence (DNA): TGTGCCAGCAGTTTATCAGGGGGGACCTACGAGCAGTACTTC. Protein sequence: CASSLSGGTYEQYF.

CDR3 nucleotide sequence: TGTGCCAGCAGCTTATTGGGATACGAGCAGTACTTC. Its protein is CASSLLGYEQYF. V is TRBV5-6 and J is TRBJ2-7; D uncertain. The V end was cut by 2 bases, the J end by 4 bases, with 7 bases between. In germline, CDR1 is SGHDT, CDR2 YYEEEE. The CDR3 consists of 12 residues.

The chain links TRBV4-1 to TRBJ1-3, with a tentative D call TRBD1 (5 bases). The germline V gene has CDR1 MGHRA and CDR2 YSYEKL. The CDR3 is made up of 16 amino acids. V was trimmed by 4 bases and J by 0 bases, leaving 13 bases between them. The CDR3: CASSRSLDTSGNTIYF. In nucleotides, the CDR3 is TGCGCCAGCAGCCGATCTTTGGACACCTCTGGAAACACCATATATTTT.

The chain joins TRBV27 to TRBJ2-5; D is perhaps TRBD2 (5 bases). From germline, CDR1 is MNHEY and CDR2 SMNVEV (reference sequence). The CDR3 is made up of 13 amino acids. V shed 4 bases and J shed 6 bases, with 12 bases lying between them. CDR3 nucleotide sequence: TGTGCCAGCAGTTCGACTAATCCGAAGACCCAGTACTTC. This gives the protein CASSSTNPKTQYF.

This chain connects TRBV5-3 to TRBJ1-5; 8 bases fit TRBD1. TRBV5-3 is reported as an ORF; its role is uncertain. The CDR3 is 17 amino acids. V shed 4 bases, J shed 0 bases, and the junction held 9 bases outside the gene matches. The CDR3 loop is CARSQDRVPYSNQPQHF. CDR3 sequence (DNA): TGTGCCAGAAGCCAGGACAGGGTACCATATAGCAATCAGCCCCAGCATTTT.

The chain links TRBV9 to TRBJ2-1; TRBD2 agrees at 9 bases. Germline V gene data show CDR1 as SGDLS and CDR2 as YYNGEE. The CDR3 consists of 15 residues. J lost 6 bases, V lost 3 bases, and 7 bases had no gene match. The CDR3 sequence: CASSAGLAGSNEQFF. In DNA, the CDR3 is TGTGCCAGCAGCGCAGGGCTAGCGGGAAGCAATGAGCAGTTCTTC.

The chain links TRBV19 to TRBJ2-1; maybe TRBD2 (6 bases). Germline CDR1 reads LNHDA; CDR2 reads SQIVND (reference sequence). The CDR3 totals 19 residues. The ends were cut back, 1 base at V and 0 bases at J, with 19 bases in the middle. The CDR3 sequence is CASSIVLFVGTRSYNEQFF. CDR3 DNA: TGTGCCAGTAGTATAGTACTTTTCGTAGGGACTCGCTCCTACAATGAGCAGTTCTTC.

The CDR3: CASSVGGRLLAGELFF. The CDR3 DNA sequence: TGTGCCAGCAGCGTAGGCGGGAGGCTCTTAGCCGGGGAGCTGTTTTTT. The chain employs TRBV9 and TRBJ2-2; 8 nucleotides line up with TRBD2. J gave up 6 bases and V 0 bases, and 7 bases lay outside the gene matches. Germline V CDR1 and CDR2: SGDLS, YYNGEE. CDR3 length: 16 residues.

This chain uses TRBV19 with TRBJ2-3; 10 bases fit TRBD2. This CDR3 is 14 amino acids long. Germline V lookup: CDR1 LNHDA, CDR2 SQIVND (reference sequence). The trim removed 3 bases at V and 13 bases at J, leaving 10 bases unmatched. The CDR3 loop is CASSMMLAGAREYF. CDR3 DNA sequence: TGTGCCAGTAGTATGATGCTAGCGGGGGCAAGGGAGTATTTT.

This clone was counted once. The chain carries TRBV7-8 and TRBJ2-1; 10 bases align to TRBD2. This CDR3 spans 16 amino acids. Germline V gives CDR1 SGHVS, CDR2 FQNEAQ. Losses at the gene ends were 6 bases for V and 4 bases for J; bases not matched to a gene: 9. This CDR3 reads CASRTQGTSAYNEQFF. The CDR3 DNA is TGTGCCAGCAGGACTCAAGGGACTAGCGCTTACAATGAGCAGTTCTTC.

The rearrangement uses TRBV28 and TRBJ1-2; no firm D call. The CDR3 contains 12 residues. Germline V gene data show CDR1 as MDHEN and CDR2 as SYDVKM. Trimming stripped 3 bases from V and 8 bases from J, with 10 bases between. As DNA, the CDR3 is TGTGCCAGCAGTTTGCGAGTCCAGGGCTACACCTTC. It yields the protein CASSLRVQGYTF.

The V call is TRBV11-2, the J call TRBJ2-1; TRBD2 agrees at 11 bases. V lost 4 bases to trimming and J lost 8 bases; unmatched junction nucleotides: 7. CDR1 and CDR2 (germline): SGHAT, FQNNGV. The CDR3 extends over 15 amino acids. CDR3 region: CASSSGSGREHEQFF. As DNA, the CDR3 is TGTGCCAGCAGCTCGGGTAGCGGGAGGGAACATGAGCAGTTCTTC.

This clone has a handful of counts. For the CDR3, the DNA is TGTGCCAGCAGTTTCGGACAGGTAAATCAGCCCCAGCATTTT. It encodes CASSFGQVNQPQHF. This rearrangement joins TRBV27 to TRBJ1-5; TRBD1 matches at 7 bases. Per the germline V gene, CDR1 is MNHEY and CDR2 is SMNVEV (reference sequence). CDR3 size: 14 residues. V lost 3 bases, J lost 4 bases, and 3 bases stayed unmatched.

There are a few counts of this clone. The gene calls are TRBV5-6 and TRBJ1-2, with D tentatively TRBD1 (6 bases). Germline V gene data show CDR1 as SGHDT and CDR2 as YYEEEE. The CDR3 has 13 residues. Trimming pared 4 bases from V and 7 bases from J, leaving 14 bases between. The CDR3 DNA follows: TGTGCCAGCAGCCCCCGAGGGGGAGCTGGCTACACCTTC. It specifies CASSPRGGAGYTF.

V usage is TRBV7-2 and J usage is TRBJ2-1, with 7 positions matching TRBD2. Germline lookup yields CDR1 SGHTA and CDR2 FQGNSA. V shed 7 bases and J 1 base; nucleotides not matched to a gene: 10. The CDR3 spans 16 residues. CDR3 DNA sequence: TGTGCCAGCACAACGCCTAGCGGAGGTTCCTACAATGAGCAGTTCTTC. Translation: CASTTPSGGSYNEQFF.

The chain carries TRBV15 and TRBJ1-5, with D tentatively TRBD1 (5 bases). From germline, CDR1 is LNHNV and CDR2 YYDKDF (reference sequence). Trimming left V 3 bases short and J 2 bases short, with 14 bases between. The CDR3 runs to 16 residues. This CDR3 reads CATSSNPRTRNQPQHF. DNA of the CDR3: TGTGCCACCAGCAGTAATCCACGGACACGCAATCAGCCCCAGCATTTT.

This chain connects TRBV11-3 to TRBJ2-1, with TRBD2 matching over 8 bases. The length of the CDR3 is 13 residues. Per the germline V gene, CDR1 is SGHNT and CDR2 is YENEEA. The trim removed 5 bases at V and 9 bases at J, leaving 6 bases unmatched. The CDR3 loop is CASSPGTRIEQFF. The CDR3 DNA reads TGTGCCAGCAGCCCCGGGACTAGAATTGAGCAGTTCTTC.

The CDR3 here is CASSEGGGRGTGELFF. DNA of the CDR3: TGCGCCAGCAGTGAGGGCGGCGGGAGAGGGACCGGGGAGCTGTTTTTT. The rearrangement uses TRBV10-2 and TRBJ2-2; TRBD2 aligns across 7 bases. This CDR3 is 16 amino acids long. The junction had 8 bases not matched to a gene; V was cut back by 2 bases and J by 5 bases. From germline, CDR1 is WSHSY and CDR2 SAAADI.

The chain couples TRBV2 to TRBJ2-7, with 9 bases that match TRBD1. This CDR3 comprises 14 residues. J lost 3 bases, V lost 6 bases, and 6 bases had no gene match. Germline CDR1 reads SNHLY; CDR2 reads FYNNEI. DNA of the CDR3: TGTGCCAGCAGGCAGACAGGGGGTAGCTACGAGCAGTACTTC. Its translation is CASRQTGGSYEQYF.

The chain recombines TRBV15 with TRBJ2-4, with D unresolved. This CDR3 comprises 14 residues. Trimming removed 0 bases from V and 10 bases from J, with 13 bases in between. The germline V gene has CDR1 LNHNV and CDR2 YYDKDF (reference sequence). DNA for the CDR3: TGTGCCACCAGCAGAGATGACGCCATAGGAATTCAGTACTTC. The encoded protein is CATSRDDAIGIQYF. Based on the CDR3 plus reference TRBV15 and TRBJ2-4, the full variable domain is DAMVIQNPRYQVTQFGKPVTLSCSQTLNHNVMYWYQQKSSQAPKLLFHYYDKDFNNEADTPDNFQSRRPNTSFCFLDIRSPGLGDTAMYLCATSRDDAIGIQYFGAGTRLSVL.

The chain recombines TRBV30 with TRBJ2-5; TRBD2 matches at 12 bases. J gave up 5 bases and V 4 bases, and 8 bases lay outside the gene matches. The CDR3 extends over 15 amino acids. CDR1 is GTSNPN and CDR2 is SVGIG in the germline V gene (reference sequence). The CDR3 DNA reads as TGTGCCTGGAATCAACTAGCGGGAGGCTCGGAGACCCAGTACTTC. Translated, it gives CAWNQLAGGSETQYF.